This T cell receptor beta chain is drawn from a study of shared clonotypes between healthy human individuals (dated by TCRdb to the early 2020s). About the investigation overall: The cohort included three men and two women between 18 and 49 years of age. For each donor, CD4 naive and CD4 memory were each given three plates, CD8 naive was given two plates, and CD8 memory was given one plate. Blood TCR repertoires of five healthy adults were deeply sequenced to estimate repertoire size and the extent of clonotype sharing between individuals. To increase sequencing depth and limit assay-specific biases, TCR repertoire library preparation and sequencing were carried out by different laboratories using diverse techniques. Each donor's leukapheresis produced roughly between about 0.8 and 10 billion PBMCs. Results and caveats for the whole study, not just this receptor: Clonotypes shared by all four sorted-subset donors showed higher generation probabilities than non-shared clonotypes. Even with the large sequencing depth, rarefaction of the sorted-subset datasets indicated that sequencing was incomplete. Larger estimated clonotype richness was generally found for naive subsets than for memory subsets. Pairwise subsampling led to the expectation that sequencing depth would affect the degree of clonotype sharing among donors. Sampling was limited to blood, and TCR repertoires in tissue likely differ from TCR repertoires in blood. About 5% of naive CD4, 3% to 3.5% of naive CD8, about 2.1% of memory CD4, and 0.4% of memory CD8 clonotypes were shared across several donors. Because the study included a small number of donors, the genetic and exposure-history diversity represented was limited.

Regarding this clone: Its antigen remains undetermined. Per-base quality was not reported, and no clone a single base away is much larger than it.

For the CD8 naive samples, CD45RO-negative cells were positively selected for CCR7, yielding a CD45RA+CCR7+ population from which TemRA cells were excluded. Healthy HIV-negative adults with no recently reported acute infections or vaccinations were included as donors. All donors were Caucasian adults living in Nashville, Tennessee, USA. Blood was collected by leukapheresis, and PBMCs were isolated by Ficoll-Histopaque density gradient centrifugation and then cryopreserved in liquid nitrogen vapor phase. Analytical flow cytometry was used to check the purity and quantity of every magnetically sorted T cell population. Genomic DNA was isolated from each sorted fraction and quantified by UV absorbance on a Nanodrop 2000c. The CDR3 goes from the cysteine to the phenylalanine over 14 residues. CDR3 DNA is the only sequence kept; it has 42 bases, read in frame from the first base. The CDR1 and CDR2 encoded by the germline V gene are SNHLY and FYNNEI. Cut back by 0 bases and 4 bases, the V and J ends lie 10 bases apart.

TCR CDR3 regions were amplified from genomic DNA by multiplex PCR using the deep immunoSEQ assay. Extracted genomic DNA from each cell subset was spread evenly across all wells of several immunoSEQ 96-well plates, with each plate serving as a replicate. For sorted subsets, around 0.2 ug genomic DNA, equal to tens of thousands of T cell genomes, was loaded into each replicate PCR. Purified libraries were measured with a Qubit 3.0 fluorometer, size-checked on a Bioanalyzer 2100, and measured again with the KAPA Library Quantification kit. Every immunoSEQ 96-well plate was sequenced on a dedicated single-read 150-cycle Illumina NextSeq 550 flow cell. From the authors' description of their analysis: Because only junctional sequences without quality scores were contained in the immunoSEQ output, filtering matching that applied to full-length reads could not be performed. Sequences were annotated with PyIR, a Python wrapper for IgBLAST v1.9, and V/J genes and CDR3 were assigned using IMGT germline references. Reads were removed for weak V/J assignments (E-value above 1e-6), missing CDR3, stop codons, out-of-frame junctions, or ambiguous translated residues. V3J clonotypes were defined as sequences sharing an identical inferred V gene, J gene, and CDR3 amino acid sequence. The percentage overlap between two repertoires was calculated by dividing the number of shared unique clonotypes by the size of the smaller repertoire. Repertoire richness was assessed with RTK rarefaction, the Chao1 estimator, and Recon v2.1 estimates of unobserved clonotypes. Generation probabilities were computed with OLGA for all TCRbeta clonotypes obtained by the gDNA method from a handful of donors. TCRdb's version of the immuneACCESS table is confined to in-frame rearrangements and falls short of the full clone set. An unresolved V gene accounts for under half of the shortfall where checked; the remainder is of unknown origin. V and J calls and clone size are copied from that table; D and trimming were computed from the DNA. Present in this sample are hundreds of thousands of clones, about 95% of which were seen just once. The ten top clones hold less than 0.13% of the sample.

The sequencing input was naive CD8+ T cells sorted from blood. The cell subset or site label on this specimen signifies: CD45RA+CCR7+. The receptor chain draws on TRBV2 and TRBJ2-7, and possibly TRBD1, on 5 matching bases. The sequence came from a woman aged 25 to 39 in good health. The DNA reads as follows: TGTGCCAGCAGTGAAGCAGGGGCCCTATACGAGCAGTACTTC. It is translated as CASSEAGALYEQYF.